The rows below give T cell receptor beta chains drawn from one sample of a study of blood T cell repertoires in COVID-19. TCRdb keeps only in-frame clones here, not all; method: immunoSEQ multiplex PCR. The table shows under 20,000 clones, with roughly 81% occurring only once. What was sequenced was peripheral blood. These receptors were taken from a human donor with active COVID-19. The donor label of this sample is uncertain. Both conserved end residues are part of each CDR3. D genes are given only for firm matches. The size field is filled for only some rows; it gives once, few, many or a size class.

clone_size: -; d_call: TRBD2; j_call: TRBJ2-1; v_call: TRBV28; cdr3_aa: CASSSDTSVTYNEQFF; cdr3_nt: TGTGCCAGCAGTTCAGACACTAGCGTTACCTACAATGAGCAGTTCTTC
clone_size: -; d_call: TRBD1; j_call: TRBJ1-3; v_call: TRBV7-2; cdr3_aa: CASSFGTVYSGNTIYF; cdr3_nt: TGTGCCAGCAGCTTTGGGACAGTATACTCTGGAAACACCATATATTTT
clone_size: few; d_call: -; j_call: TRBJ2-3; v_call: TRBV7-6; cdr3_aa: CASSARASPGNTQYF; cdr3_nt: TGTGCCAGCAGCGCCCGGGCTTCTCCCGGGAATACGCAGTATTTT
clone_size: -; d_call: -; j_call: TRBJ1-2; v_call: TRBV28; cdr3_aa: CASIKGVGLLGNYGYTF; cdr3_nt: TGTGCCAGCATTAAGGGTGTGGGCCTACTAGGTAACTATGGCTACACCTTC
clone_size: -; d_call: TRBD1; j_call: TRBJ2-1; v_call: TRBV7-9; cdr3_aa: CASSQGENEQFF; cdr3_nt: TGTGCCAGCAGCCAGGGGGAGAATGAGCAGTTCTTC
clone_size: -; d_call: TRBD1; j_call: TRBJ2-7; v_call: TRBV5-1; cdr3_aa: CASSWDRGPLGEQYF; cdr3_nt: TGCGCCAGCAGCTGGGACAGGGGGCCGCTTGGAGAGCAGTACTTC
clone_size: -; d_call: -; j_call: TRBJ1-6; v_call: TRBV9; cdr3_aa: CASSATATGSPPLHF; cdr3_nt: TGTGCCAGCAGCGCGACAGCGACAGGTTCTCCACCCCTCCACTTT
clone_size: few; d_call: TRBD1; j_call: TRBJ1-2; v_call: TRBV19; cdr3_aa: CASSDRGRYGYTF; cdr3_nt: TGTGCCAGTAGCGACAGGGGGAGGTATGGCTACACCTTC
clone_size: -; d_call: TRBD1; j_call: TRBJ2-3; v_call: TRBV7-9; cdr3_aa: CASSLPGTAYFLTQYF; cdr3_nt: TGTGCCAGCAGCTTGCCCGGGACAGCCTATTTCCTAACGCAGTATTTT
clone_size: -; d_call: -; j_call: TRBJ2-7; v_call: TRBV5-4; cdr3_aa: CASSLLATEQYF; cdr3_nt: TGTGCCAGCAGCCTACTAGCCACGGAGCAGTACTTC
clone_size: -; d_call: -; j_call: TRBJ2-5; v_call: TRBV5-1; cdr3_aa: CASSLHHQETQYF; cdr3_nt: TGCGCCAGCAGCTTACACCACCAAGAGACCCAGTACTTC